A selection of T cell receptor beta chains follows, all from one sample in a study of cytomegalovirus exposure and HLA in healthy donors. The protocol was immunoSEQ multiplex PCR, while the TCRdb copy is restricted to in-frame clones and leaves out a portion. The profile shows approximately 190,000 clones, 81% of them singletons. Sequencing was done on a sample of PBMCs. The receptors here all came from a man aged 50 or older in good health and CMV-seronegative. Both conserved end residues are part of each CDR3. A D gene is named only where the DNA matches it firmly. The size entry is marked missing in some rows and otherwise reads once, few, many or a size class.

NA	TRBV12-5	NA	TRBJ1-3	TGTGCTAGTGGTTCCGGGAACACCATATATTTT	CASGSGNTIYF
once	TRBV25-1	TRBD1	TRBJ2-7	TGTGCCAGCAGTGACCGGGACAGAGACGTCTACGAGCAGTACTTC	CASSDRDRDVYEQYF
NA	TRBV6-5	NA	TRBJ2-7	TGTGCCAGCAGGGGAGGTCTAGCTGCCTACGAGCAGTACTTC	CASRGGLAAYEQYF
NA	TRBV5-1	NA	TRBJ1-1	TGCGCCAGCAGCGACCCCGGTACAGGAAGTTCGGCTTTCTTT	CASSDPGTGSSAFF
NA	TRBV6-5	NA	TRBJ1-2	TGTGCCAGCAGTTACTATGCACGGTCCAACTATGGCTACACCTTC	CASSYYARSNYGYTF
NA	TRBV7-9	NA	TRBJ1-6	TGTGCCAGCAGCTTCCAGGGCTCACCCCTCCACTTT	CASSFQGSPLHF
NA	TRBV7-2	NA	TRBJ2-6	TGTGCCAGCAGCGCCCAGGGTGCTGGGGCCAACGTCCTGACTTTC	CASSAQGAGANVLTF
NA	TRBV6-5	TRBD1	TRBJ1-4	TGTGCCAGCAAGAACAGGGGACCTAATGAAAAACTGTTTTTT	CASKNRGPNEKLFF
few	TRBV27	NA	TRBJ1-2	TGTGCCAGCAGTGGGTTGGGGGGGGCGCTTGACGGCTACACCTTC	CASSGLGGALDGYTF
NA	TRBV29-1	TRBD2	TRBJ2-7	TGCAGCGTCGGGAAGGGAGGGGAATACGAGCAGTACTTC	CSVGKGGEYEQYF
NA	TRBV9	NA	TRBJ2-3	TGTGCCAGCAGCCCCACAGAGTGGACGCAGTATTTT	CASSPTEWTQYF
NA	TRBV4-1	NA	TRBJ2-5	TGCGCCAGCAGCCAAGTCAAGGGGGCGGGGGAGACCCAGTACTTC	CASSQVKGAGETQYF
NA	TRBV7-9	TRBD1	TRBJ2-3	TGTGCCAGCAGCCCCGACAGGGCCCGGCTCACAGATACGCAGTATTTT	CASSPDRARLTDTQYF
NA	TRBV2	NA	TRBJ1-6	TGTGCCAGCAGTGTGACAGATAATTCACCCCTCCACTTT	CASSVTDNSPLHF
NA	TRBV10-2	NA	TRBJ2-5	TGCGCCAGCACCCCAGGAGAGACCCAGTACTTC	CASTPGETQYF
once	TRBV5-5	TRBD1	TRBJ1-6	TGTGCCAGCAGTCGCGCAGGGGGCTCTGGATCACCCCTCCACTTT	CASSRAGGSGSPLHF
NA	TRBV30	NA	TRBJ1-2	TGTGCCTGGAGTGCAGGGAAGGGCTATGGCTACACCTTC	CAWSAGKGYGYTF
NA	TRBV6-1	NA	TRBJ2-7	TGTGCCAGCAGTGAAGCGCGCCCCTACGAGCAGTACTTC	CASSEARPYEQYF
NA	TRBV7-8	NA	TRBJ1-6	TGTGCCAGCAGCTTAGCGGACAGAAATTCACCCCTCCACTTT	CASSLADRNSPLHF
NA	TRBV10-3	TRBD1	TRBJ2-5	TGTGCCATCAGACGGGACAGCACAGAGACCCAGTACTTC	CAIRRDSTETQYF
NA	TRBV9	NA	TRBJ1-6	TGTGCCAGCAGCGCTCGAGAAATACCCCATTCACCCCTCCACTTT	CASSAREIPHSPLHF
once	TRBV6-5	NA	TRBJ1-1	TGTGCCAGCAGTTACTCGAGTTATGCTAGCACTGAAGCTTTCTTT	CASSYSSYASTEAFF
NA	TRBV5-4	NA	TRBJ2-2	TGTGCCAGCGGTTTTGACCCGCTAGGGGCCGGGGAGCTGTTTTTT	CASGFDPLGAGELFF
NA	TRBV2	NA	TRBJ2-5	TGTGCCAGCAGTGTCTTTCCAGGGGAGACCCAGTACTTC	CASSVFPGETQYF
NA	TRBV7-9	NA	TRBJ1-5	TGTGCCAGCAGCGTCAATAGCAATCAGCCCCAGCATTTT	CASSVNSNQPQHF
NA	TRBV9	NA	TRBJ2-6	TGTGCCAGCAGCGCCCAGATTTCTGGGGCCAACGTCCTGACTTTC	CASSAQISGANVLTF
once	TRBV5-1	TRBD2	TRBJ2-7	TGCGCCAGCAGCCCAGGACTAGCAGGGTACGAGCAGTACTTC	CASSPGLAGYEQYF
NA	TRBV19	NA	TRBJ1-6	TGTGCCAGTAGTATTCAGAGGGACTGGAGGAATTCACCCCTCCACTTT	CASSIQRDWRNSPLHF
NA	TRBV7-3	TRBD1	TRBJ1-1	TGTGCCAGCAGCAAGACAGGGGACACTGAAGCTTTCTTT	CASSKTGDTEAFF
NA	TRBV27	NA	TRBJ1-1	TGTGCCAGCAGTTTTAGTCCCTTCGGCACTGAAGCTTTCTTT	CASSFSPFGTEAFF
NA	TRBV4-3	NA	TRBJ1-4	TGCGCCAGCAGCCAAGTTACGGGTGAAAAACTGTTTTTT	CASSQVTGEKLFF
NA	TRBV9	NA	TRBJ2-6	TGTGCCAGCAGCGTAGCTGAGGGATCTGGGGCCAACGTCCTGACTTTC	CASSVAEGSGANVLTF
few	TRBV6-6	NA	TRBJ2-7	TGTGCCAGCAGTTTCGGGGCCACAGGGCTTGCCTACGAGCAGTACTTC	CASSFGATGLAYEQYF
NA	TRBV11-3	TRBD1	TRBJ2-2	TGTGCCAGCAGTTCGCAGGGGGCGGGGAACACCGGGGAGCTGTTTTTT	CASSSQGAGNTGELFF
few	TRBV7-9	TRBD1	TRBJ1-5	TGTTCCAGCAGTTTTGCCGGGACAGGGAATCAGCCCCAGCATTTT	CSSSFAGTGNQPQHF
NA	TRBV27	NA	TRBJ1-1	TGTGCCAGCAGTTTAGTCGGGGTGCGAGTAGTGAACACTGAAGCTTTCTTT	CASSLVGVRVVNTEAFF
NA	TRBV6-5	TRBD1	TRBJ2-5	TGTGCCAGCAGTACCGACAGGGCGAGGCAAGAGACCCAGTACTTC	CASSTDRARQETQYF
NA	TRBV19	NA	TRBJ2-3	TGTGCCAGTCGTCGTAGGGGCGCCTCAGATACGCAGTATTTT	CASRRRGASDTQYF
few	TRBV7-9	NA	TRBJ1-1	TGTTCCAGCAGCGCCCACTTAATGAACACTGAAGCTTTCTTT	CSSSAHLMNTEAFF
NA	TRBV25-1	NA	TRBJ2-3	TGTGCCAGCAGTGAATATGCAGGTAACACAGATACGCAGTATTTT	CASSEYAGNTDTQYF
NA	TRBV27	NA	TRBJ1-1	TGTGCCAGCGGCCAACAGGGAGACACTGAAGCTTTCTTT	CASGQQGDTEAFF
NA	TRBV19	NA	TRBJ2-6	TGTGCCAGTAGTATGGCGGTGTCTGGGGCCAACGTCCTGACTTTC	CASSMAVSGANVLTF
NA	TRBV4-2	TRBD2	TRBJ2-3	TGTGCCAGCAGCCAAGATGGGACTAGGCGGGGAGATACGCAGTATTTT	CASSQDGTRRGDTQYF
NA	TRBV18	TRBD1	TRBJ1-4	TGTGCCAGCTCACCGGACAGGGGAGGGGAAAAACTGTTTTTT	CASSPDRGGEKLFF
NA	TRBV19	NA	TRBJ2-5	TGTGCCAGTAGCCCAAGTGGCGGCCAGAAGACCCAGTACTTC	CASSPSGGQKTQYF
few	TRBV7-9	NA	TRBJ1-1	TGTGCCAGCAGCTTAGGGGGCGTTGACACTGAAGCTTTCTTT	CASSLGGVDTEAFF
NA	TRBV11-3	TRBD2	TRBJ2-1	TGTGCCAGCAGCTTAGATGGTCTAGCGGGGGATGAGCAGTTCTTC	CASSLDGLAGDEQFF
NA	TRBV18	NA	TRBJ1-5	TGTGCCAGCTCACCAGGAGACAATCAGCCCCAGCATTTT	CASSPGDNQPQHF
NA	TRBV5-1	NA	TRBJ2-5	TGCGCCAGCAGCTCGTCTCTGACAGCCCAAGAGACCCAGTACTTC	CASSSSLTAQETQYF
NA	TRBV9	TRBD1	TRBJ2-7	TGTGCCAGCAGCTTCAATTCAGGGGGCGAGCAGTACTTC	CASSFNSGGEQYF